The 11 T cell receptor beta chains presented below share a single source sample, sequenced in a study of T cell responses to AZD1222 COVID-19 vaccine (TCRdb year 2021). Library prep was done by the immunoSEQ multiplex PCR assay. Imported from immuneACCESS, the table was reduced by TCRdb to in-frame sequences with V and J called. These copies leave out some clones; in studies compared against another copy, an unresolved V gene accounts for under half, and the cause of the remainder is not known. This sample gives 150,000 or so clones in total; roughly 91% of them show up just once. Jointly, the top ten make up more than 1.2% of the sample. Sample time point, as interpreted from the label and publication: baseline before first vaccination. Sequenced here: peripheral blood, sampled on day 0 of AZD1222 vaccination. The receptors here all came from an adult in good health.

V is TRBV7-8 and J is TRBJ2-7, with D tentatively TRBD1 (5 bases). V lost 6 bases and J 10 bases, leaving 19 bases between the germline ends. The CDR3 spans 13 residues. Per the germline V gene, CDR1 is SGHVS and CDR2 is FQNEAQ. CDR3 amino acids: CASSIGVSTPQYF. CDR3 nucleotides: TGTGCCAGCAGTATAGGGGTTAGCACCCCTCAGTACTTC.

For the CDR3, the DNA is TGTGCCAGCAGCTTATGGGGGTACGAGCAGTACTTC. This codes for CASSLWGYEQYF. This sequence joins TRBV11-2 and TRBJ2-7, with D perhaps given as TRBD1 or TRBD2 (5 bases each). CDR1 and CDR2 from the germline V gene are SGHAT and FQNNGV. The CDR3 covers 12 residues. Trimming took 2 bases from V and 4 from J, leaving 6 bases between them. The full variable domain, completed using reference TRBV11-2 and TRBJ2-7, is EAGVAQSPRYKIIEKRQSVAFWCNPISGHATLYWYQQILGQGPKLLIQFQNNGVVDDSQLPKDRFSAERLKGVDSTLKIQPAKLEDSAVYLCASSLWGYEQYFGPGTRLTVT.

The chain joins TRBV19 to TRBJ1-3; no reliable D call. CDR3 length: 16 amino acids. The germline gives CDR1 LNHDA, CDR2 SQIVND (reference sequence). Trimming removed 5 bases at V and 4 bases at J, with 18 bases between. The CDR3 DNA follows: TGTGCCAGTAGTCCGGATAGGAGGCAGATCGGAAACACCATATATTTT. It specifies CASSPDRRQIGNTIYF.

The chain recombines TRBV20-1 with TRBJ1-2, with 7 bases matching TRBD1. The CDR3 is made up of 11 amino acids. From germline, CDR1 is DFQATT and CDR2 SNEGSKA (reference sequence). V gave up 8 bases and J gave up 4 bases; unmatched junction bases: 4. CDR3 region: CSCRQGYGYTF. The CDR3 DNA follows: TGCAGTTGCCGACAGGGCTATGGCTACACCTTC.

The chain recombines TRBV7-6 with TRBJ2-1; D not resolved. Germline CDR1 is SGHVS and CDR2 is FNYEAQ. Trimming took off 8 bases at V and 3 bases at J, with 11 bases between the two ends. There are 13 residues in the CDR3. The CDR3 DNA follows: TGTGCCAGCGCGGTCTCCAACTACAATGAGCAGTTCTTC. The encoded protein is CASAVSNYNEQFF.

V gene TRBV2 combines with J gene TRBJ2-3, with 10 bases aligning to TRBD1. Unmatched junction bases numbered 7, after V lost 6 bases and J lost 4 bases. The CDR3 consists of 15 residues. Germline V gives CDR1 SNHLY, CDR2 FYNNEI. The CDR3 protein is CASRMDRGESDTQYF. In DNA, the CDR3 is TGTGCCAGCAGGATGGACAGGGGGGAGTCAGATACGCAGTATTTT.

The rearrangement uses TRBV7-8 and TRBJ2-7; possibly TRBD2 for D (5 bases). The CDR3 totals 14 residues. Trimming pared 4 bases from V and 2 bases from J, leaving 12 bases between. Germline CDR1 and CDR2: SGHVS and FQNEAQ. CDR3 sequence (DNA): TGTGCCAGCAGCTCGTCTGCGGGCGCCTACGAGCAGTACTTC. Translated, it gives CASSSSAGAYEQYF.

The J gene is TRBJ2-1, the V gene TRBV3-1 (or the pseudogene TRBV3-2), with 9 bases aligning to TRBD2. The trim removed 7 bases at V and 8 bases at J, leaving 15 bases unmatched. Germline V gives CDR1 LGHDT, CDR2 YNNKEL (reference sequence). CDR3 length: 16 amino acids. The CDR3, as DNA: TGTGCCAGCACCCCTCCCGCGGGAGGGCCTGTGCATGAGCAGTTCTTC. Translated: CASTPPAGGPVHEQFF.

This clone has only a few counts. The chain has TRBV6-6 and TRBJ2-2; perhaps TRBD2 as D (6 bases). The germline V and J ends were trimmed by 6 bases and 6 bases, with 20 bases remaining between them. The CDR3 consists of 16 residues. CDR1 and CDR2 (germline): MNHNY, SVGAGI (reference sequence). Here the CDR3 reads CASRLWRVEQAGELFF. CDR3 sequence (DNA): TGTGCCAGCAGGCTCTGGAGGGTTGAGCAGGCCGGGGAGCTGTTTTTT.

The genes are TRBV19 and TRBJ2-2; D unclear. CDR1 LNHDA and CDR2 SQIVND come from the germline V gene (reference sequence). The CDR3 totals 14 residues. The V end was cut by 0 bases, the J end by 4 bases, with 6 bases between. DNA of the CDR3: TGTGCCAGTAGTATAGATAAACCCACCGGGGAGCTGTTTTTT. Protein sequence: CASSIDKPTGELFF.

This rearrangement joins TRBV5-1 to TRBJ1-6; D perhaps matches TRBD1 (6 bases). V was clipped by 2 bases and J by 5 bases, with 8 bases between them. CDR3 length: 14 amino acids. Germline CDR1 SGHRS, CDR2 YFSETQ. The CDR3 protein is CASSFGQNNSPLHF. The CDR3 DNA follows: TGCGCCAGCAGCTTCGGACAGAATAATTCACCCCTCCACTTT.